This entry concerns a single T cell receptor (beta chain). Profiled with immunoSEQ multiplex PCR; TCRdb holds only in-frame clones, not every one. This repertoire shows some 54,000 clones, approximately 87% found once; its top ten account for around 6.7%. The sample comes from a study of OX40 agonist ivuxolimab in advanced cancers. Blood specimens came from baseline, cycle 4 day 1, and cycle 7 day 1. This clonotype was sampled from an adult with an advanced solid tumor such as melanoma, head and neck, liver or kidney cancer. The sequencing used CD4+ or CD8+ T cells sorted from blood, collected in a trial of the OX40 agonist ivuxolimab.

The DNA of the CDR3 is TGCGCCAGCAAGGTTACTCTGGAGGATGAGCAGTTCTTC. The encoded protein is CASKVTLEDEQFF. The V gene is TRBV5-1, the J gene TRBJ2-1, with D perhaps TRBD2 (5 bases). CDR1 SGHRS and CDR2 YFSETQ come from the germline V gene. The V end lost 6 bases, the J end lost 8 bases, and 15 bases lay between the germline ends. The CDR3 is 13 amino acids.